The 27 T cell receptor beta chains below were found in one sample sequenced in a study of response to subunit inactivated influenza vaccine. From the RT-PCR reads, TCRdb called clonotypes with MiXCR, one entry per CDR3 protein. The profile shows roughly 760,000 distinct CDR3 sequences, around 20% of them singletons. This specimen consisted of PBMCs from blood, obtained approximately 5 days after vaccination. The receptors were sampled from a man aged 45-60 years who received an inactivated influenza vaccine.

The CDR3 nucleotides are TGCGCCAGCAGTGATTTCCAAGAGACCCAGTACTTC. Translation gives CASSDFQETQYF. The chain joins TRBV10-2 to TRBJ2-5, with D unresolved. CDR3 size: 12 residues. V lost 3 bases and J 1 base, leaving 3 bases between the germline ends. Germline V gene sequence: CDR1 WSHSY, CDR2 SAAADI.

This clonotype was seen more than once but under ten times. This chain connects TRBV25-1 to TRBJ2-5, with D possibly matching TRBD2 (5 bases). Germline V gene data show CDR1 as MGHDK and CDR2 as SYGVNS. V lost 6 bases and J 9 bases, leaving 14 bases between the germline ends. The CDR3 length is 12 residues. The CDR3, as DNA: TGTGCCAGCAGCAGAGGGAGTTATCCCCAGTACTTC. This codes for CASSRGSYPQYF.

The chain carries TRBV3-1 and TRBJ2-5; D remains unclear. The V end lost 4 bases, the J end lost 2 bases, and 11 bases lay between the germline ends. Germline V lookup: CDR1 LGHDT, CDR2 YNNKEL (reference sequence). This CDR3 region has 14 residues. DNA of the CDR3: TGTGCCAGCAGCCTACAGACACGACAAGAGACCCAGTACTTC. Protein product: CASSLQTRQETQYF.

V and J are TRBV10-3 and TRBJ2-5; D possibly matches TRBD1 or TRBD2 (5 bases each). Per the germline V gene, CDR1 is ENHRY and CDR2 is SYGVKD. The CDR3 is made up of 13 amino acids. Trimming cost V 2 bases and J 4 bases, with 8 bases left between them. CDR3 bases: TGTGCCATCAGTGAGGGGGGAACAGAGACCCAGTACTTC. It translates to CAISEGGTETQYF.

This clonotype was seen a handful of times. The chain joins TRBV28 to TRBJ2-1; D is undetermined. The CDR3 extends over 11 amino acids. The V and J ends lost 8 bases and 15 bases respectively, with 17 bases between them. The germline gives CDR1 MDHEN, CDR2 SYDVKM. The CDR3 DNA reads as TGTGCCAGCCGCGATGACTCATTCTTGTTCTTC. Protein sequence: CASRDDSFLFF.

This chain connects TRBV18 to TRBJ2-5, with TRBD2 matching over 8 bases. Unmatched junction bases numbered 8, after V lost 0 bases and J lost 2 bases. The CDR3 is made up of 17 amino acids. CDR1 is KGHSH, CDR2 LQKENI, per germline. The CDR3 loop is CASSPPGREGQQETQYF. As DNA, the CDR3 is TGTGCCAGCTCACCACCGGGTCGGGAGGGACAACAAGAGACCCAGTACTTC.

The table lists this clonotype with a few counts. J is TRBJ1-4 and V is TRBV7-2; 8 nucleotides line up with TRBD1. J lost 5 bases, V lost 5 bases, and 7 bases had no gene match. CDR3 length equals 15 residues. The germline gives CDR1 SGHTA, CDR2 FQGNSA. CDR3 nucleotides: TGTGCCAGCAGCCCTCGGACAGGGATAAATGAAAAACTGTTTTTT. This encodes CASSPRTGINEKLFF. Full variable domain (remainder filled in from reference TRBV7-2 and TRBJ1-4): GAGVSQSPSNKVTEKGKDVELRCDPISGHTALYWYRQSLGQGLEFLIYFQGNSAPDKSGLPSDRFSAERTGGSVSTLTIQRTQQEDSAVYLCASSPRTGINEKLFFGSGTQLSVL.

This clonotype occurred a few times. The chain combines TRBV20-1 with TRBJ2-2, with TRBD2 identical over 12 bases. The CDR3 runs 19 residues. V lost 5 bases to trimming and J lost 2 bases; unmatched junction nucleotides: 15. CDR1 is DFQATT, CDR2 SNEGSKA, per germline (reference sequence). The CDR3 is CSALPLGTSGGLNTGELFF. The CDR3 region has the DNA TGCAGTGCTCTTCCCCTCGGAACTAGCGGGGGGTTAAACACCGGGGAGCTGTTTTTT.

This clonotype was counted only a few times. This chain links TRBV29-1 with TRBJ2-4; TRBD1 or TRBD2 may be the D gene (5 bases each). This CDR3 contains 14 residues. The V gene lost 7 bases and the J gene lost 0 bases, with 13 bases spanning the gap. CDR1 is SQVTM and CDR2 is ANQGSEA in the germline V gene. Here the CDR3 reads CSARDDGAKNIQYF. As DNA, the CDR3 is TGCAGCGCCCGGGACGACGGAGCCAAAAACATTCAGTACTTC.

CDR3 sequence reads: CASSPGQMYQETQYF. The CDR3 coding sequence is TGTGCCAGCTCACCTGGACAGATGTACCAAGAGACCCAGTACTTC. V and J are TRBV18 and TRBJ2-5; TRBD1 is a possible D gene (6 bases). Trimming removed 3 bases at V and 0 bases at J, with 11 bases between. Germline V gene sequence: CDR1 KGHSH, CDR2 LQKENI. This CDR3 region has 15 residues.

The chain carries TRBV15 and TRBJ2-3; possible D gene TRBD1, 6 bases. The germline V gene encodes CDR1 LNHNV and CDR2 YYDKDF (reference sequence). With 0 bases removed from V and 4 bases from J, the gap between germline ends came to 14 bases. This CDR3 is 16 amino acids long. In DNA, the CDR3 is TGTGCCACCAGCAGAGATGCGGACAGTTCAGCAGATACGCAGTATTTT. Encoded protein: CATSRDADSSADTQYF.

The V gene is TRBV5-1, the J gene TRBJ2-2; D call uncertain. Per germline, CDR1 SGHRS and CDR2 YFSETQ. The CDR3 runs 15 residues. V was clipped by 0 bases and J by 6 bases, with 12 bases between them. The CDR3 DNA reads as TGCGCCAGCAGCTTGGATAGTTCGGGCCCCGGGGAGCTGTTTTTT. It is translated as CASSLDSSGPGELFF.

The chain is built from TRBV3-1 and TRBJ2-7, with D perhaps matching TRBD1 (5 bases). This CDR3 region has 15 residues. V was pared by 2 bases and J by 9 bases, with 20 bases between. The germline gives CDR1 LGHDT, CDR2 YNNKEL (reference sequence). The CDR3 sequence is CASSQSWTDNFAQYF. The CDR3 coding sequence is TGTGCCAGCAGCCAATCGTGGACGGACAACTTTGCGCAGTACTTC.

This clonotype was observed at least ten times. This rearrangement joins TRBV7-2 to TRBJ2-1, with D tentatively TRBD1 (5 bases). V was cut by 5 bases and J by 7 bases, with 15 bases left in between. The CDR3 contains 14 residues. Germline V gene lookup returns CDR1 SGHTA and CDR2 FQGNSA. CDR3 amino acids: CASSLGRVGNEQFF. DNA of the CDR3: TGTGCCAGCAGCCTGGGGCGAGTGGGAAATGAGCAGTTCTTC. Variable domain in full (rest from reference TRBV7-2 and TRBJ2-1): GAGVSQSPSNKVTEKGKDVELRCDPISGHTALYWYRQSLGQGLEFLIYFQGNSAPDKSGLPSDRFSAERTGGSVSTLTIQRTQQEDSAVYLCASSLGRVGNEQFFGPGTRLTVL.

This clonotype was counted between two and nine times. V usage is TRBV7-9 and J usage is TRBJ1-1; TRBD1 matches 8 bases. Germline trimming cut 5 bases from V and 5 bases from J; bases unmatched to any gene: 7. The germline CDR1 and CDR2 sequences are SEHNR and FQNEAQ (reference sequence). This CDR3 comprises 14 residues. The CDR3 sequence is CASSHRTGRTEAFF. The CDR3 DNA reads TGTGCCAGCAGCCACCGGACAGGGCGTACTGAAGCTTTCTTT.

The V call is TRBV12-3 or TRBV12-4, the J call TRBJ1-5; 9 bases fit TRBD1. The CDR3 runs 14 residues. The V gene end was trimmed by 6 bases and the J gene end by 7 bases; junction bases not matched to a gene: 7. CDR3 coding DNA: TGTGCCAGCAGAAAACAGGGGGCGAGACAGCCCCAGCATTTT. It encodes CASRKQGARQPQHF.

The J gene is TRBJ2-4, the V gene TRBV12-3 or TRBV12-4, with D unresolved. The V and J ends lost 7 bases and 10 bases respectively, with 20 bases between them. The CDR3 has 14 residues. In nucleotides, the CDR3 is TGTGCCAGCACCTTGTCCGGCTCCAGCATAATTCAGTACTTC. Its translation is CASTLSGSSIIQYF.

The chain has TRBV3-1 and TRBJ2-7; 9 bases fit TRBD1. The V gene end was trimmed by 4 bases and the J gene end by 5 bases; junction bases not matched to a gene: 12. Germline CDR1 is LGHDT and CDR2 is YNNKEL (reference sequence). This CDR3 is built from 16 residues. The CDR3 sequence: CASSLEPGQGENEQYF. The CDR3, as DNA: TGTGCCAGCAGCCTAGAACCGGGACAGGGTGAAAACGAGCAGTACTTC.

The rearrangement joins TRBV7-2 to TRBJ2-3; D is unresolved. The CDR3 has 13 residues. Between the trimmed V and J ends, which lost 4 bases and 4 bases, there was a span of 9 bases. Germline CDR1 reads SGHTA; CDR2 reads FQGNSA. The CDR3 is CASSSSRADTQYF. The DNA of the CDR3 is TGTGCCAGCAGCTCAAGTCGGGCAGATACGCAGTATTTT.

This clonotype was counted between two and nine times. The chain joins TRBV7-6 to TRBJ2-5, with D possibly TRBD2 on 6 matching bases. In germline, CDR1 is SGHVS, CDR2 FNYEAQ. Deletions cut 8 bases from V and 4 bases from J, with 14 bases between. CDR3 length: 13 residues. CDR3 nucleotide sequence: TGTGCCAGCGGGAGGCAGGCGGGAGAGACCCAGTACTTC. This encodes CASGRQAGETQYF.

This chain connects TRBV14 to TRBJ2-3, with 10 bases lining up with TRBD2. V lost 6 bases to trimming and J lost 2 bases; unmatched junction nucleotides: 5. Per the germline V gene, CDR1 is SGHDN and CDR2 is FVKESK. The CDR3 has 15 residues. CDR3 sequence: CASSRTSGNTDTQYF. The CDR3 DNA follows: TGTGCCAGCAGTCGGACTAGCGGCAACACAGATACGCAGTATTTT.

V usage is TRBV6-5 and J usage is TRBJ1-3, with 7 bases that match TRBD1. Germline V gene sequence: CDR1 MNHEY, CDR2 SVGAGI. The trim removed 0 bases at V and 3 bases at J, leaving 2 bases unmatched. The CDR3 contains 15 residues. CDR3 in amino acids: CASSYSGDSGNTIYF. The CDR3 DNA reads as TGTGCCAGCAGTTACTCGGGGGACAGTGGAAACACCATATATTTT.

There are many counts of this clonotype. The gene calls are TRBV4-2 and TRBJ2-2, with TRBD2 identical over 12 bases. CDR1 is LGHNA, CDR2 YNFKEQ, per germline. The junction had 7 bases not matched to a gene; V was cut back by 4 bases and J by 7 bases. This CDR3 has 16 amino acids. CDR3 amino acids: CASSRGLAGRGGELFF. The CDR3 DNA follows: TGTGCCAGCAGCCGAGGACTAGCGGGAAGGGGCGGGGAGCTGTTTTTT.

The chain uses TRBV18 and TRBJ2-1; D may be TRBD2 (6 bases). Germline V lookup: CDR1 KGHSH, CDR2 LQKENI. The CDR3 extends over 16 amino acids. Deletions cut 3 bases from V and 1 base from J, with 13 bases between. Written as DNA, the CDR3 is TGTGCCAGCTCACCCGAAACTCTAGCGTCCTACAATGAGCAGTTCTTC. This codes for CASSPETLASYNEQFF.

The V gene is TRBV3-1, the J gene TRBJ2-6; D tentatively reads TRBD1 or TRBD2 (5 bases each). Trimming pared 3 bases from V and 0 bases from J, leaving 12 bases between. CDR1 is LGHDT, CDR2 YNNKEL, per germline (reference sequence). The CDR3 sequence is 17 residues long. The CDR3 spells CASSQGTVGSGANVLTF. The CDR3 DNA reads TGTGCCAGCAGCCAGGGGACGGTGGGCTCTGGGGCCAACGTCCTGACTTTC. The full variable domain, its missing parts supplied by reference TRBV3-1 and TRBJ2-6, is DTAVSQTPKYLVTQMGNDKSIKCEQNLGHDTMYWYKQDSKKFLKIMFSYNNKELIINETVPNRFSPKSPDKAHLNLHINSLELGDSAVYFCASSQGTVGSGANVLTFGAGSRLTVL.

The chain uses TRBV20-1 and TRBJ2-7; D unresolved. The CDR3 is 15 residues long. The V end lost 0 bases, the J end lost 0 bases, and 12 bases lay between the germline ends. CDR1 DFQATT and CDR2 SNEGSKA come from the germline V gene (reference sequence). DNA of the CDR3: TGCAGTGCTAGAGATTGGAGCAAAAGCTCCTACGAGCAGTACTTC. This codes for CSARDWSKSSYEQYF.

This chain connects TRBV29-1 to TRBJ2-7; 8 bases are a match to TRBD1. Germline assignment: CDR1 SQVTM and CDR2 ANQGSEA. V lost 3 bases and J lost 1; bases outside the gene matches: 8. The CDR3 length is 15 residues. CDR3 loop: CSVDMGRGPSYEQYF. The CDR3 DNA follows: TGCAGCGTTGATATGGGCAGGGGGCCGTCCTACGAGCAGTACTTC.